This entry is about one TCR beta chain. The sample is drawn from a study of blood T cell repertoires in COVID-19. About the study: Collection of acute and convalescent COVID-19 samples took place in the United States, Italy and Spain. T cells, B-cell-depleted T cells, or PBMCs provided the cDNA or gDNA that served as material.

Original processing methods: It was from reference gene primer amplification that nucleated cell counts were estimated. TCRdb's table, derived via immunoSEQ multiplex PCR, lists solely in-frame clones and lacks some. V and J calls and clone size are given by that table; D and trimming were obtained from the DNA. The sample lists about 220,000 clones; more than 65% were seen once. The V and J ends lost 1 base and 5 bases respectively, with 15 bases between them. This CDR3 is built from 15 residues. Germline V gene sequence: CDR1 SGHKS, CDR2 YYEKEE (reference sequence). The rearrangement links TRBV5-5 to TRBJ2-5, with D uncertain. Sequenced sample: peripheral blood. The sequence was obtained from a man aged 40-55 years who had recovered from COVID-19. For the CDR3, the DNA is TGTGCCAGCAGCTTGAGGCAGGCAGATCCCGAGACCCAGTACTTC. It translates to CASSLRQADPETQYF.